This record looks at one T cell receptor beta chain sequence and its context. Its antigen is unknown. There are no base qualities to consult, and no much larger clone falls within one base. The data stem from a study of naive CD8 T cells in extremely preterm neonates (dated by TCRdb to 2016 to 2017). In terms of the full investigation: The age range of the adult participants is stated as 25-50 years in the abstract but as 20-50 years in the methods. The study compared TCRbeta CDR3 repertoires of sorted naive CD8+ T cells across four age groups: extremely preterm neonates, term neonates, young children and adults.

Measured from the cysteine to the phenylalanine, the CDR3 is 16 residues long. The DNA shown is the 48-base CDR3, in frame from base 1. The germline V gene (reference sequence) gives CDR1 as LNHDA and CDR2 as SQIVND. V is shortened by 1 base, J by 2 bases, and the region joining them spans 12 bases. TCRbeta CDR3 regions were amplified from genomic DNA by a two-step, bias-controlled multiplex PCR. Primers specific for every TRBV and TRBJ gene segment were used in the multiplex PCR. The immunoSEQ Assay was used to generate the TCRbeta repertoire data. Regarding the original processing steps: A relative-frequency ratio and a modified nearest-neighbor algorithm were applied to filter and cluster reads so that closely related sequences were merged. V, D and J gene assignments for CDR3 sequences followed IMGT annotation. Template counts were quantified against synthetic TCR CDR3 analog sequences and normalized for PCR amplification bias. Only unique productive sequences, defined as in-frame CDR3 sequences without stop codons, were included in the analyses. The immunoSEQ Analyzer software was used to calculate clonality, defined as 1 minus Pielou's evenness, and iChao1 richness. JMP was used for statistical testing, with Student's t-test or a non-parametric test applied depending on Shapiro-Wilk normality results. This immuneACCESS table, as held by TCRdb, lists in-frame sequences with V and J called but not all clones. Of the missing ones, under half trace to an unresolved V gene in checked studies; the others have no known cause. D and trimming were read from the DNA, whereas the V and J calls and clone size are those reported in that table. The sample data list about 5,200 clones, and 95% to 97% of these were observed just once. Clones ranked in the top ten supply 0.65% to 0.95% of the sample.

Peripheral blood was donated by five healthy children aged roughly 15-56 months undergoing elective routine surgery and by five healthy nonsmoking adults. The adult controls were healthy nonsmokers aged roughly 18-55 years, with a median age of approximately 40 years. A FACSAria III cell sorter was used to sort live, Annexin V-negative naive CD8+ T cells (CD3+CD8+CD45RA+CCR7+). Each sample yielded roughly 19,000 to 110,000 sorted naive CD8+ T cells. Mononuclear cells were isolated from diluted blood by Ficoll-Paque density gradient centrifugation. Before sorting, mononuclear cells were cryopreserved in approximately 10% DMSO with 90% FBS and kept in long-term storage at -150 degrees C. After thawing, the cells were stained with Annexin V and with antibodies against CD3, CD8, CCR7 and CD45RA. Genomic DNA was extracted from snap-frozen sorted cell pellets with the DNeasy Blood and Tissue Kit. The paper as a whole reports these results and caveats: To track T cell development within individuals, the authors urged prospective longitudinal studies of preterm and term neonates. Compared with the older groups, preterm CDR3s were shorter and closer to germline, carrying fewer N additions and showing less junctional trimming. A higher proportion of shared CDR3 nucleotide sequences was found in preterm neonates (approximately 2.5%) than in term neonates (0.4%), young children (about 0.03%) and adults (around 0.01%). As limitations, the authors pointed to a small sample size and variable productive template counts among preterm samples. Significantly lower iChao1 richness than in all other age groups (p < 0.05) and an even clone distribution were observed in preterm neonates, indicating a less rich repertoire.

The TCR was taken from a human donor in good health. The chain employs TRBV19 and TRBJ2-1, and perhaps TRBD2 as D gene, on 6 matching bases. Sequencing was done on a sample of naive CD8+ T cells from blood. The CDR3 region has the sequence CASSIVGGKTYNEQFF. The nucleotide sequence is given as TGTGCCAGTAGTATAGTTGGAGGGAAGACCTACAATGAGCAGTTCTTC.